Presented here are 31 T cell receptor beta chains from one specimen sequenced in a study of Tregs in tolerant kidney transplant recipients. Produced via immunoSEQ multiplex PCR; TCRdb's table is partial and in-frame only. This sample yields tens of thousands of clones, of which 65% to 85% are seen a single time; about 4.6% belongs to the top ten. The material sequenced was CD4+ T cells from blood. These receptor sequences come from a human donor in good health.

The chain has TRBV10-1 and TRBJ1-3, with D possibly TRBD1 on 6 matching bases. Germline CDR1 WNHNN, CDR2 SYGVQD (reference sequence). Deletions cut 7 bases from V and 0 bases from J, with 10 bases between. The CDR3 length is 14 residues. CDR3 loop: CASKGGASGNTIYF. CDR3 nucleotide sequence: TGCGCCAGCAAGGGGGGGGCCTCTGGAAACACCATATATTTT.

J is TRBJ2-2 and V is TRBV29-1; weak D call: TRBD2 (6 bases). The CDR3 loop spans 12 amino acids. CDR1 and CDR2 (germline): SQVTM, ANQGSEA. The ends were cut back, 8 bases at V and 6 bases at J, with 13 bases in the middle. The CDR3 nucleotides read TGCAGCCACCAAGGCGGGGCCGGGGAGCTGTTTTTT. Translation: CSHQGGAGELFF.

Only one count was recorded for this clone. The rearrangement uses TRBV6-6 and TRBJ1-3; D is uncertain. This CDR3 is 14 amino acids long. With 10 bases removed from V and 0 bases from J, the gap between germline ends came to 13 bases. Per the germline V gene, CDR1 is MNHNY and CDR2 is SVGAGI (reference sequence). CDR3 sequence reads: CATAESPSGNTIYF. DNA for the CDR3: TGTGCCACGGCGGAGTCTCCCTCTGGAAACACCATATATTTT.

The chain couples TRBV7-6 to TRBJ1-3; 9 positions match TRBD1. This CDR3 has 18 residues. Per germline, CDR1 SGHVS and CDR2 FNYEAQ. J was trimmed by 2 bases and V by 7 bases; bases with no gene match: 15. CDR3 region: CASTKGVPGQGAGNTIYF. The DNA for the CDR3 is TGTGCCAGCACCAAAGGAGTCCCGGGACAGGGCGCTGGAAACACCATATATTTT.

This chain joins TRBV19 and TRBJ2-1, with TRBD2 matching over 13 bases. CDR1 LNHDA and CDR2 SQIVND come from the germline V gene (reference sequence). The CDR3 sequence is 20 residues long. Trimming removed 0 bases from V and 3 bases from J; junction bases left unmatched: 11. The CDR3 protein is CASSIEGPRTSGGYYNEQFF. CDR3 DNA sequence: TGTGCCAGTAGTATAGAGGGGCCCCGGACTAGCGGGGGATACTACAATGAGCAGTTCTTC.

A single count supports this clone. This sequence joins TRBV5-6 and TRBJ1-2, with 10 bases that match TRBD1. Germline V CDR1 and CDR2: SGHDT, YYEEEE. Trimming removed 3 bases from V and 9 bases from J; junction bases left unmatched: 8. This CDR3 has 14 amino acids. CDR3 sequence reads: CASSSRDRGSSYTF. The CDR3 DNA reads as TGTGCCAGCAGCTCCCGGGACAGGGGTTCGAGCTACACCTTC.

In its sample, this clone was seen once. V gene TRBV5-1 combines with J gene TRBJ2-1; D is undetermined. Looked up from germline, CDR1 is SGHRS and CDR2 is YFSETQ. Trimming took off 7 bases at V and 5 bases at J, with 16 bases between the two ends. The CDR3 spans 14 residues. The CDR3 is CASSGPSRNNEQFF. CDR3 in DNA: TGCGCCAGCTCCGGACCATCGCGAAACAATGAGCAGTTCTTC.

The V gene is TRBV11-2, the J gene TRBJ1-2; tentatively, D is TRBD1 (5 bases). V was shortened by 5 bases and J by 2 bases, with 15 bases between the two germline ends. Germline V gene sequence: CDR1 SGHAT, CDR2 FQNNGV. This CDR3 has 15 amino acids. The CDR3: CASSRTGGGNYGYTF. As DNA, the CDR3 is TGTGCCAGCAGCCGGACTGGGGGAGGGAACTATGGCTACACCTTC.

The chain links TRBV14 to TRBJ2-5; 8 bases line up with TRBD1. The V gene's germline CDR1 is SGHDN and CDR2 FVKESK. Trimming removed 6 bases from V and 0 bases from J; junction bases left unmatched: 6. The CDR3 is 15 amino acids. In nucleotides, the CDR3 is TGTGCCAGCAGTCGGGACAGGATAAACCAAGAGACCCAGTACTTC. This encodes CASSRDRINQETQYF.

This chain connects TRBV4-3 to TRBJ2-3; 7 bases agree with TRBD2. Germline V gene sequence: CDR1 LGHNA, CDR2 YSLEER. The V gene end was trimmed by 1 base and the J gene end by 12 bases; junction bases not matched to a gene: 13. CDR3 length: 15 residues. This CDR3 is CASSQVTGPGGNQYF. In nucleotides, the CDR3 is TGCGCCAGCAGCCAAGTAACTGGGCCGGGAGGAAACCAGTATTTT.

This chain joins TRBV27 and TRBJ2-7; the match to TRBD1 covers 8 bases. V lost 6 bases and J lost 6; bases outside the gene matches: 13. This CDR3 is built from 15 residues. Germline CDR1 is MNHEY and CDR2 is SMNVEV (reference sequence). The CDR3 is CASSPRRQGTSEQYF. The CDR3 DNA sequence: TGTGCCAGCAGCCCCCGGCGACAGGGGACCTCCGAGCAGTACTTC.

This chain uses TRBV29-1 with TRBJ2-5; D is unclear. The CDR3 contains 15 residues. Trimming stripped 3 bases from V and 5 bases from J, with 19 bases between. Germline CDR1 and CDR2: SQVTM and ANQGSEA. CDR3 protein: CSVDRGSPTPETQYF. DNA of the CDR3: TGCAGCGTTGATCGTGGCTCCCCTACTCCCGAGACCCAGTACTTC.

The V and J genes are TRBV5-1 and TRBJ2-5; no definite D call. Germline loops: CDR1 SGHRS, CDR2 YFSETQ. CDR3 length: 15 residues. Between the trimmed V and J ends, which lost 1 base and 1 base, there was a span of 11 bases. The CDR3: CASSLLPGSQETQYF. CDR3 DNA sequence: TGCGCCAGCAGCTTGTTACCCGGATCCCAAGAGACCCAGTACTTC.

V gene TRBV7-9 combines with J gene TRBJ2-7; TRBD2 agrees at 7 bases. CDR3 length: 15 amino acids. With 4 bases clipped from V and 7 bases from J, the junction kept 13 bases outside the gene matches. The germline gives CDR1 SEHNR, CDR2 FQNEAQ (reference sequence). CDR3 residues: CASSSYRGVALEQYF. In nucleotides, the CDR3 is TGTGCCAGCAGCTCATACCGGGGGGTAGCACTAGAGCAGTACTTC.

The chain has TRBV7-6 and TRBJ2-7; 7 bases are shared with TRBD1. The CDR3 contains 16 residues. Looked up from germline, CDR1 is SGHVS and CDR2 is FNYEAQ. V was pared by 2 bases and J by 6 bases, with 13 bases of the junction left unmatched. The CDR3 is CASSLPPAGTVAEQYF. CDR3 DNA: TGTGCCAGCAGCTTACCCCCTGCCGGGACAGTAGCCGAGCAGTACTTC. The full variable domain, its missing parts supplied by reference TRBV7-6 and TRBJ2-7, is GAGVSQSPRYKVTKRGQDVALRCDPISGHVSLYWYRQALGQGPEFLTYFNYEAQQDKSGLPNDRFSAERPEGSISTLTIQRTEQRDSAMYRCASSLPPAGTVAEQYFGPGTRLTVT.

V gene TRBV12-5 combines with J gene TRBJ1-2; D gene uncertain. CDR1 and CDR2 from the germline V gene are LGHNT and FRNRAP. The V end lost 3 bases, the J end lost 0 bases, and 17 bases lay between the germline ends. This CDR3 is 17 amino acids long. The CDR3 loop reads CASGFAVIRTPNYGYTF. CDR3 coding DNA: TGTGCTAGTGGTTTTGCTGTAATCCGGACGCCTAACTATGGCTACACCTTC.

This clone appeared a single time. The chain is built from TRBV7-3 and TRBJ2-4, with D possibly TRBD1 on 7 matching bases. The CDR3 runs to 13 residues. The germline CDR1 and CDR2 sequences are SGHTA and FQGTGA. The V end was cut by 2 bases, the J end by 9 bases, with 11 bases between. CDR3: CASSLAQGGIQYF. Here the CDR3 DNA reads TGTGCCAGCAGCTTAGCGCAGGGGGGCATTCAGTACTTC.

The V and J genes are TRBV29-1 and TRBJ2-1; D might be TRBD1 or TRBD2, each matching 5 bases. CDR1 and CDR2 from the germline V gene are SQVTM and ANQGSEA. V was cut by 4 bases and J by 9 bases, with 16 bases left in between. CDR3 length: 13 residues. CDR3 nucleotides: TGCAGCGTTGCGAGGGGCAGCAGAACTGAGCAGTTCTTC. It codes for CSVARGSRTEQFF.

The chain combines TRBV6-6 with TRBJ1-1; 7 nucleotides agree with TRBD1. CDR1 is MNHNY, CDR2 SVGAGI, per germline (reference sequence). V dropped 5 bases and J dropped 1; count of bases not matched to a gene: 4. CDR3 size: 14 residues. As DNA, the CDR3 is TGTGCCAGCAGTACTCGGGACAGGAACACTGAAGCTTTCTTT. Its translation is CASSTRDRNTEAFF.

CDR3 sequence (DNA): TGTGCCAGCAGTTACTCTACGTGGGACACCCAAGAGACCCAGTACTTC. Protein product: CASSYSTWDTQETQYF. The chain combines TRBV6-5 with TRBJ2-5; TRBD1 might be the D (6 bases). The CDR3 covers 16 residues. Germline V gene sequence: CDR1 MNHEY, CDR2 SVGAGI. V dropped 0 bases and J dropped 1 base, with 12 bases sitting between them.

The V call is TRBV25-1, the J call TRBJ2-2; D possibly corresponds to TRBD1 (6 bases). Between the trimmed V and J ends, which lost 8 bases and 7 bases, there was a span of 17 bases. Germline V gives CDR1 MGHDK, CDR2 SYGVNS. CDR3 length: 14 residues. The CDR3: CASQDRRDSGELFF. CDR3 sequence (DNA): TGTGCCAGCCAAGACAGGCGAGATAGCGGGGAGCTGTTTTTT.

The chain recombines TRBV6-1 with TRBJ1-1; weak D call: TRBD1 (5 bases). Germline CDR1 reads MNHNS; CDR2 reads SASEGT. Trimming removed 3 bases from V and 8 bases from J, with 16 bases in between. The CDR3 runs to 14 residues. Here the CDR3 reads CASSEMYQGREAFF. CDR3 nucleotides: TGTGCCAGCAGTGAGATGTATCAGGGTCGGGAAGCTTTCTTT.

The CDR3 DNA sequence: TGTGCCAGCAGCTTAAGTGGGAGAGATGAGCAGTTCTTC. This gives the protein CASSLSGRDEQFF. V usage is TRBV7-3 and J usage is TRBJ2-1, with D possibly being TRBD2 (5 bases). CDR3 length: 13 amino acids. Germline loops: CDR1 SGHTA, CDR2 FQGTGA. Between the trimmed V and J ends, which lost 1 base and 8 bases, there was a span of 9 bases.

The rearrangement uses TRBV18 and TRBJ2-1; no reliable D call. This CDR3 contains 14 residues. V dropped 6 bases and J dropped 5 bases, with 14 bases sitting between them. Germline V gene lookup returns CDR1 KGHSH and CDR2 LQKENI. This chain's CDR3 is CASSLYGGNNEQFF. DNA for the CDR3: TGTGCCAGCTCCCTGTATGGCGGAAACAATGAGCAGTTCTTC. Looking up the rest from reference TRBV18 and TRBJ2-1 gives the full variable domain: NAGVMQNPRHLVRRRGQEARLRCSPMKGHSHVYWYRQLPEEGLKFMVYLQKENIIDESGMPKERFSAEFPKEGPSILRIQQVVRGDSAAYFCASSLYGGNNEQFFGPGTRLTVL.

The V call is TRBV6-1, the J call TRBJ2-4; no clear D gene. Trimming stripped 6 bases from V and 14 bases from J, with 17 bases between. The CDR3 loop spans 12 amino acids. CDR1 and CDR2 from the germline V gene are MNHNS and SASEGT. The CDR3 here is CASSPDSSREYF. DNA of the CDR3: TGTGCCAGCAGCCCCGACTCCTCAAGGGAGTACTTC.

This chain joins TRBV6-1 and TRBJ2-1, with D tentatively TRBD1 (5 bases). Trimming pared 3 bases from V and 4 bases from J, leaving 7 bases between. CDR1 and CDR2 (germline): MNHNS, SASEGT. The CDR3 spans 13 residues. The CDR3 spells CASSDRAYNEQFF. Here the CDR3 DNA reads TGTGCCAGCAGTGACAGGGCTTACAATGAGCAGTTCTTC.

V usage is TRBV6-1 and J usage is TRBJ1-5, with D perhaps TRBD1 (5 bases). The germline V gene has CDR1 MNHNS and CDR2 SASEGT. This CDR3 has 14 amino acids. Trimming cost V 5 bases and J 5 bases, with 13 bases left between them. CDR3 amino acids: CASSPLGLDQPQHF. The DNA of the CDR3 is TGTGCCAGCAGTCCCTTGGGGCTGGATCAGCCCCAGCATTTT.

This chain's CDR3 is CASSLLQRGGEQYF. CDR3 bases: TGTGCCAGCAGCTTACTACAGAGGGGAGGCGAGCAGTACTTC. The rearrangement joins TRBV13 to TRBJ2-7, with D perhaps TRBD2 (6 bases). V was cut by 2 bases and J by 6 bases, with 14 bases left in between. CDR1 PRHDT and CDR2 FYEKMQ come from the germline V gene (reference sequence). This CDR3 has 14 amino acids.

The chain links TRBV6-5 to TRBJ2-7; either TRBD1 or TRBD2 may supply D (5 bases each). Germline V gives CDR1 MNHEY, CDR2 SVGAGI. The ends were cut back, 10 bases at V and 4 bases at J, with 20 bases in the middle. CDR3 length: 14 residues. The CDR3 bases are TGTGCCACGGCCCGGGGCCGGGTGCGGTACGAGCAGTACTTC. Translating it yields CATARGRVRYEQYF.

This rearrangement joins TRBV4-3 to TRBJ2-1; 13 nucleotides align to TRBD2. This CDR3 comprises 18 residues. With V trimmed by 4 bases and J by 8 bases, 14 bases remained unmatched. CDR1 is LGHNA and CDR2 is YSLEER in the germline V gene. The CDR3 is CASSLSAPGLAGSDEQFF. The CDR3 DNA is TGCGCCAGCAGCCTATCTGCGCCGGGACTAGCGGGAAGCGATGAGCAGTTCTTC.

The J gene is TRBJ2-5, the V gene TRBV14; tentative D call: TRBD1 (6 bases). The V gene's germline CDR1 is SGHDN and CDR2 FVKESK. Trimming pared 5 bases from V and 5 bases from J, leaving 15 bases between. The length of the CDR3 is 14 residues. In DNA form, the CDR3 reads TGTGCCAGCAGCTCTTACAGGGTCTGGGAGACCCAGTACTTC. It encodes CASSSYRVWETQYF.